This T cell receptor beta chain was recorded in a study of early T cells in non-severe SARS-CoV-2 infection. Study as a whole: RNA in bulk from unsorted whole blood was sequenced, and chains were unpaired.

Germline CDR1 is LGHNA and CDR2 is YNFKEQ. The CDR3 runs 15 residues. V lost 0 bases, J lost 7 bases, and 13 bases lay in between. This clonotype was detected ten times or more. Individual cDNA molecules received unique molecular identifiers. TCRdb ran MiXCR on the 5' RACE reads and lists one entry per CDR3 protein. The sample holds 60,000 or so distinct CDR3 sequences; around 9% are singletons and the top ten take roughly a sixth. Sequencing was carried out using whole blood. The chain recombines TRBV4-2 with TRBJ2-1, with TRBD2 as a possible D gene (6 bases). The TCR comes from an adult who was a healthcare worker with PCR-confirmed SARS-CoV-2 infection or an uninfected control (not recorded which). DNA for the CDR3: TGTGCCAGCAGCCAAGAGCCGGGAGTACGGAATGAGCAGTTCTTC. Its protein product is CASSQEPGVRNEQFF.